A selection of T cell receptor beta chains follows, all from one sample in a study of T cell responses to AZD1222 COVID-19 vaccine. Assay: immunoSEQ multiplex PCR; the TCRdb copy retains only in-frame clones and omits some. The table has about 100,000 clones, around 96% seen once. The sample was peripheral blood, taken on day 0 of AZD1222 vaccination. Source of these receptors: an adult in good health. Each CDR3 is given with its conserved first and last residue. The order of the fields is clone size, D gene, CDR3 length, J gene, V gene, CDR3 protein, CDR3 DNA. The D gene is left open where the match is weak. Only part of the rows carry a size: once, few, many, or a class if the clone is expanded.

>.|.|14|TRBJ1-1|TRBV7-6
CASSLGSRNTEAFF
TGTGCCAGCAGCTTAGGCAGCCGGAACACTGAAGCTTTCTTT
>.|.|14|TRBJ1-1|TRBV7-2
CASSFSGGNTEAFF
TGTGCCAGCAGCTTCTCAGGAGGCAACACTGAAGCTTTCTTT
>.|.|15|TRBJ2-4|TRBV11-2
CASSYSGTIRNIQYF
TGTGCCAGCAGCTACTCCGGGACGATAAGAAACATTCAGTACTTC
>.|TRBD2|16|TRBJ2-1|TRBV27
CASSPSVASGYNEQFF
TGTGCCAGCAGCCCATCTGTGGCTAGCGGTTACAATGAGCAGTTCTTC
>once|TRBD1|18|TRBJ1-4|TRBV23-1
CASSHLGQGKNDVEKLFF
TGCGCCAGCAGTCATCTCGGACAGGGAAAGAATGACGTAGAAAAACTGTTTTTT
>.|TRBD2|14|TRBJ2-7|TRBV10-2
CASSGAGVRGEQYF
TGCGCCAGCAGTGGAGCGGGAGTACGGGGCGAGCAGTACTTC
>.|.|15|TRBJ2-3|TRBV6-2/TRBV6-3
CASSYLLGEPDTQYF
TGTGCCAGCAGTTACCTCTTGGGAGAGCCAGATACGCAGTATTTT
>.|.|15|TRBJ1-1|TRBV3-1/TRBV3-2
CASSPYRVPGTEAFF
TGTGCCAGCAGCCCGTACAGGGTTCCGGGCACTGAAGCTTTCTTT
>.|.|13|TRBJ2-1|TRBV11-3
CASSLNRDNEQFF
TGTGCCAGCAGCTTAAACAGGGACAATGAGCAGTTCTTC
>once|.|11|TRBJ1-2|TRBV28
CASSSLYGYTF
TGTGCCAGCAGTTCACTTTATGGCTACACCTTC
>.|.|12|TRBJ2-2|TRBV7-3
CASSLGTGELFF
TGTGCCAGCAGCTTGGGTACCGGGGAGCTGTTTTTT
>.|TRBD1|13|TRBJ1-5|TRBV24-1
CATSNRGSQPQHF
TGTGCCACCAGTAACAGGGGCAGTCAGCCCCAGCATTTT
>once|.|12|TRBJ1-1|TRBV19
CATGTRGYEAFF
TGTGCCACCGGGACTCGGGGTTATGAAGCTTTCTTT
>.|.|17|TRBJ2-7|TRBV5-4
CASSPSGHTTVRFEQYF
TGTGCCAGCAGCCCCTCGGGACACACGACCGTCCGGTTCGAGCAGTACTTC
>.|.|15|TRBJ1-5|TRBV19
CASSPESGGSQPQHF
TGTGCCAGTAGTCCCGAATCCGGGGGCAGTCAGCCCCAGCATTTT
>.|.|16|TRBJ1-2|TRBV19
CASRGVGVGVNYGYTF
TGTGCCAGTAGGGGAGTTGGCGTAGGAGTTAACTATGGCTACACCTTC